What follows describes a single T cell receptor (beta chain). Its antigen is unidentified. As it was prepared, the TCRbeta library received unique molecular identifiers. MiXCR was run by TCRdb on the PCR reads, yielding one entry per CDR3 protein. The sample records 250,000 to 400,000 distinct CDR3 sequences, approximately 23% being singletons. These data originate in a study of T-cell reconstitution after alpha-beta-depleted transplantation in children. Whole-study results and caveats: There were some patients whose high TCRbeta diversity at day 60 came from surviving recipient T cells and thymic progenitors. Alpha-beta T cells present about two months after transplant were reported to originate from several hundred expanded graft clones. It was newly produced T cells that mostly accounted for T-cell counts and diversity one year after transplant.

The sequences come from PBMCs, mostly from graft donor cells, collected 180 days after TCRalphabeta/CD19-depleted stem cell transplant. The sequence was obtained from a male patient aged 10 to 17 who had a stem cell transplant for acute lymphoblastic leukemia, so the T cells may come from the graft donor.

This chain's CDR3 is CASTPAGAQDYEQYF. The CDR3 region has the DNA TGTGCCAGTACCCCGGCAGGAGCCCAGGACTACGAGCAGTACTTC. The J gene is TRBJ2-7, the V gene TRBV19; no firm D call. Germline V gene sequence: CDR1 LNHDA, CDR2 SQIVND (reference sequence). V gave up 7 bases and J gave up 3 bases, with 19 bases separating them. CDR3 length: 15 amino acids.